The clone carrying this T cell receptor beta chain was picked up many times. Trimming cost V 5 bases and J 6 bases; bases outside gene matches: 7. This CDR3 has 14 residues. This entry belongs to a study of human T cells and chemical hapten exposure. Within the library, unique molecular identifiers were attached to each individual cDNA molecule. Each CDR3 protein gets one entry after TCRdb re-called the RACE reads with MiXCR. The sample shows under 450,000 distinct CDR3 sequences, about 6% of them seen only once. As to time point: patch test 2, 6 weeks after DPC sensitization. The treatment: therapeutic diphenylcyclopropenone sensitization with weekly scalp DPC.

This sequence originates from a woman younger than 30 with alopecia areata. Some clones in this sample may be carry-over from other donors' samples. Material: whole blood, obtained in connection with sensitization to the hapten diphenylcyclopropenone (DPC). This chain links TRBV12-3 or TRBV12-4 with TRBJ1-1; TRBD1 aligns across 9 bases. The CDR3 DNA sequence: TGTGCCAGCAGTCCTGGACAGGGGTCCTCTGAAGCTTTCTTT. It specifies CASSPGQGSSEAFF.